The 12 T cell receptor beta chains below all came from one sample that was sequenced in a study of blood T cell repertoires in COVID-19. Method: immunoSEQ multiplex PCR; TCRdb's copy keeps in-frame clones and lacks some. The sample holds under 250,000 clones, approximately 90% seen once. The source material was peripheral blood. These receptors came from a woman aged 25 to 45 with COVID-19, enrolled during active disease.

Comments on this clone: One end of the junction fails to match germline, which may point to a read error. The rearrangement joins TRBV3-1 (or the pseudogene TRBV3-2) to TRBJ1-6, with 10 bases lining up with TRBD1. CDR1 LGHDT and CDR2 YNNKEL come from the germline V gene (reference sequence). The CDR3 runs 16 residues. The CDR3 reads CASCQGPGQGNSPLHF. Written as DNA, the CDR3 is TGTGCCAGCTGCCAAGGGCCGGGACAGGGGAATTCACCCCTCCACTTT.

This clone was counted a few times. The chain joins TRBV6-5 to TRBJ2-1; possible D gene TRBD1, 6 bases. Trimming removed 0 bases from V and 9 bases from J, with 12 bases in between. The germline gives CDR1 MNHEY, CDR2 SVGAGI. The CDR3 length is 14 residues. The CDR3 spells CASSYSATGSEQFF. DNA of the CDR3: TGTGCCAGCAGTTACTCAGCGACAGGAAGTGAGCAGTTCTTC.

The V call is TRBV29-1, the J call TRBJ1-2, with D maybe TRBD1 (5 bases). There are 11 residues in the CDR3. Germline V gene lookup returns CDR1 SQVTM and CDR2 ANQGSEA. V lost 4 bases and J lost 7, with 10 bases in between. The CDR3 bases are TGCAGCGTTGGTGGCAGGGCTGGCTACACCTTC. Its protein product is CSVGGRAGYTF. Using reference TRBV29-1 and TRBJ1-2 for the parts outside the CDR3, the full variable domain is SAVISQKPSRDICQRGTSLTIQCQVDSQVTMMFWYRQQPGQSLTLIATANQGSEATYESGFVIDKFPISRPNLTFSTLTVSNMSPEDSSIYLCSVGGRAGYTFGSGTRLTVV.

The CDR3 bases are TGTGCCAGCAGCTTAACAACATTAGCGGGGGGTAGGGAGACCCAGTACTTC. Translating it yields CASSLTTLAGGRETQYF. The chain joins TRBV11-2 to TRBJ2-5, with TRBD2 matching over 10 bases. CDR1 SGHAT and CDR2 FQNNGV come from the germline V gene. The CDR3 sequence is 17 residues long. V lost 2 bases, J lost 5 bases, and 11 bases stayed unmatched.

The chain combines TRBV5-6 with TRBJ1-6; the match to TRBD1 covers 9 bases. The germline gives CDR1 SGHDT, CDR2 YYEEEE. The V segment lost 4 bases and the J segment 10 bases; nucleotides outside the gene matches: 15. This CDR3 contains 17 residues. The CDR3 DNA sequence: TGTGCCAGCAGCCAACCGGGACAGGGAGTTACCGGATCACCCCTCCACTTT. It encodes CASSQPGQGVTGSPLHF.

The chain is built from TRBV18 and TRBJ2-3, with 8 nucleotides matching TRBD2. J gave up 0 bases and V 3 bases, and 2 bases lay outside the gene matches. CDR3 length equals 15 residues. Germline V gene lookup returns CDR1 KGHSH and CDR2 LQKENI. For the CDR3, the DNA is TGTGCCAGCTCACCCGAGCGGGGGAGCACAGATACGCAGTATTTT. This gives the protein CASSPERGSTDTQYF. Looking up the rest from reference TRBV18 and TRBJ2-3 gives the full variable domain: NAGVMQNPRHLVRRRGQEARLRCSPMKGHSHVYWYRQLPEEGLKFMVYLQKENIIDESGMPKERFSAEFPKEGPSILRIQQVVRGDSAAYFCASSPERGSTDTQYFGPGTRLTVL.

In DNA, the CDR3 is TGTGCCTGGAGTCCCAGGGGCTCCTATGGCTACACCTTC. Protein: CAWSPRGSYGYTF. V gene TRBV30 combines with J gene TRBJ1-2; perhaps TRBD1 as D (6 bases). The germline CDR1 and CDR2 sequences are GTSNPN and SVGIG (reference sequence). The CDR3 length is 13 residues. Trimming took 2 bases from V and 4 from J, leaving 11 bases between them.

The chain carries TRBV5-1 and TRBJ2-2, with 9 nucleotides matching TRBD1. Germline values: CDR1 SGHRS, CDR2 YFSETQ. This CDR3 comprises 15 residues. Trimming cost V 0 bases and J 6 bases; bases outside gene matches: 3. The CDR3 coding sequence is TGCGCCAGCAGCTTGGGGACAGGGGTATCCGGGGAGCTGTTTTTT. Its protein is CASSLGTGVSGELFF.

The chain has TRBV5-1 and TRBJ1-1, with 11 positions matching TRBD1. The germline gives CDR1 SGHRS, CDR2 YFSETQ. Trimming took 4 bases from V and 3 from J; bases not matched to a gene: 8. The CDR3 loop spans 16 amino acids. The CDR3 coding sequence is TGCGCCAGCAGCCTAGGGACAGGGGGTAAGGACACTGAAGCTTTCTTT. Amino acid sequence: CASSLGTGGKDTEAFF.

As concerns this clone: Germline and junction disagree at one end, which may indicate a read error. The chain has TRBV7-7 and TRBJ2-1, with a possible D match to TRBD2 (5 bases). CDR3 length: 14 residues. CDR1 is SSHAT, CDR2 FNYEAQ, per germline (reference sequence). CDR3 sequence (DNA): TGTGCTAGCAGCCCCAGCGGAGTCTACAATGAGCAGTTCTTC. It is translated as CASSPSGVYNEQFF.

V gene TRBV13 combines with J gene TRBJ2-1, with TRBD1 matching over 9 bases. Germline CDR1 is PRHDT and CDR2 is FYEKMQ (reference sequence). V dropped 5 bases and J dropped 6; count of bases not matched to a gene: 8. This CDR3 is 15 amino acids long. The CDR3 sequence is CASSNRDREANEQFF. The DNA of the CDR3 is TGTGCCAGCAGCAACCGGGACAGGGAGGCCAATGAGCAGTTCTTC.

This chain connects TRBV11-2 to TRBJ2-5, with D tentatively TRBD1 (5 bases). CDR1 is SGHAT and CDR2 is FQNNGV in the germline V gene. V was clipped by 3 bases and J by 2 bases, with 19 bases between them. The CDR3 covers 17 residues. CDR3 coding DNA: TGTGCCAGCAGCTTGGGGCATGCAGGAAAAGTACAAGAGACCCAGTACTTC. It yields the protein CASSLGHAGKVQETQYF.